The 21 T cell receptor beta chains below were found in one sample sequenced in a study of T cell clonotyping in hematopoietic cell transplantation. Assay: immunoSEQ multiplex PCR; the TCRdb copy retains only in-frame clones and omits some. The table includes nearly 20,000 clones, more than 60% detected once. Sequencing used peripheral blood mononuclear cells. These receptors originate from a man aged 55 to 70 in good health. Some clones in this sample may be carry-over from other donors' samples.

This chain connects TRBV2 to TRBJ2-6; 12 nucleotides line up with TRBD2. Germline-derived CDR1 and CDR2 are SNHLY and FYNNEI. The V segment lost 6 bases and the J segment 2 bases; nucleotides outside the gene matches: 11. The CDR3 loop spans 19 amino acids. In nucleotides, the CDR3 is TGTGCCAGCAGACCTTCCCTTCTAGCGGGGGGGCCTGGGGCCAACGTCCTGACTTTC. Its protein product is CASRPSLLAGGPGANVLTF.

The rearrangement links TRBV5-1 to TRBJ2-2; unclear D gene. The V gene's germline CDR1 is SGHRS and CDR2 YFSETQ. V was shortened by 7 bases and J by 1 base, with 8 bases between the two germline ends. The CDR3 runs to 13 residues. CDR3 DNA: TGCGCCAGCGTTCAGGAGAACACCGGGGAGCTGTTTTTT. Residues: CASVQENTGELFF.

The chain couples TRBV19 to TRBJ1-1; D ambiguous. Trimming shortened V by 0 bases and J by 0 bases, and 11 bases separated the two germline ends. CDR3 length: 16 residues. Germline CDR1 is LNHDA and CDR2 is SQIVND (reference sequence). Here the CDR3 reads CASSIDGRYLNTEAFF. The DNA for the CDR3 is TGTGCCAGTAGTATAGATGGGAGATACCTGAACACTGAAGCTTTCTTT.

The chain is built from TRBV5-4 and TRBJ2-7; tentatively, D is TRBD2 (5 bases). With 4 bases removed from V and 3 bases from J, the gap between germline ends came to 14 bases. CDR1 is SGHNT and CDR2 is YYREEE in the germline V gene (reference sequence). This CDR3 has 14 amino acids. As DNA, the CDR3 is TGTGCCAGCAGCCCATCCTTGGCGGGCTACGAGCAGTACTTC. Protein sequence: CASSPSLAGYEQYF.

The rearrangement joins TRBV6-5 to TRBJ1-6; 9 nucleotides match TRBD1. With 6 bases clipped from V and 7 bases from J, the junction kept 1 base outside the gene matches. CDR3 size: 13 residues. Per the germline V gene, CDR1 is MNHEY and CDR2 is SVGAGI. The CDR3 DNA reads TGTGCCAGCAGAGACAGGGGGAATTCACCCCTCCACTTT. This gives the protein CASRDRGNSPLHF.

V and J are TRBV6-1 and TRBJ1-1; TRBD1 matches at 10 bases. CDR1 is MNHNS, CDR2 SASEGT, per germline. The CDR3 totals 13 residues. Trimming removed 10 bases from V and 5 bases from J; junction bases left unmatched: 7. CDR3 amino acids: CATRQGAVTEAFF. CDR3 DNA: TGTGCCACTCGACAGGGGGCTGTTACTGAAGCTTTCTTT.

The chain uses TRBV13 and TRBJ2-7, with D maybe TRBD2 (5 bases). CDR1 and CDR2 (germline): PRHDT, FYEKMQ (reference sequence). Trimming took off 5 bases at V and 3 bases at J, with 14 bases between the two ends. The CDR3 length is 14 residues. In nucleotides, the CDR3 is TGTGCCAGCAGCAAATTTACTAGGATCTACGAGCAGTACTTC. Translation gives CASSKFTRIYEQYF. Using reference TRBV13 and TRBJ2-7 for the parts outside the CDR3, the full variable domain is AAGVIQSPRHLIKEKRETATLKCYPIPRHDTVYWYQQGPGQDPQFLISFYEKMQSDKGSIPDRFSAQQFSDYHSELNMSSLELGDSALYFCASSKFTRIYEQYFGPGTRLTVT.

This rearrangement joins TRBV7-8 to TRBJ1-4, with 7 bases fitting TRBD1. CDR1 SGHVS and CDR2 FQNEAQ come from the germline V gene. V was clipped by 5 bases and J by 6 bases; unmatched bases: 9. This CDR3 has 15 amino acids. CDR3 nucleotides: TGTGCCAGCAGCCCACAACAGGGGATTTATGAAAAACTGTTTTTT. This encodes CASSPQQGIYEKLFF.

This chain connects TRBV29-1 to TRBJ2-3; 8 positions agree with TRBD2. CDR1 and CDR2 (germline): SQVTM, ANQGSEA. The CDR3 spans 13 residues. The J segment lost 1 base and the V segment lost 6 bases, leaving 3 bases of the junction unmatched. The CDR3 bases are TGCAGCGTCGGGAGGGCGCGCACAGATACGCAGTATTTT. Translated: CSVGRARTDTQYF.

A remark on this clone: One junction end does not reproduce the germline sequence, and a read error may be involved. The chain uses TRBV7-6 and TRBJ2-7; D perhaps matches TRBD1 (6 bases). The V gene's germline CDR1 is SGHVS and CDR2 FNYEAQ. The CDR3 runs 15 residues. As DNA, the CDR3 is TGTGCCGGCAGCTTAAGTATGGACAGCTCCTACGAGCAGTACTTC. Translation: CAGSLSMDSSYEQYF.

Comments on this clone: Only one base separates this from a far larger clonotype, so it likely reflects a read error. The conserved phenylalanine or tryptophan is not found at the CDR3 terminus, so this likely reflects a read error. The J gene is TRBJ1-2, the V gene TRBV25-1; D is uncertain. Germline CDR1 MGHDK, CDR2 SYGVNS. V was pared by 3 bases and J by 7 bases, with 15 bases between. The CDR3 loop spans 14 amino acids. The CDR3 sequence is CASSELGSVFGYTL. In DNA form, the CDR3 reads TGTGCCAGCAGTGAGCTCGGGTCGGTATTTGGCTACACCCTC.

The chain is built from TRBV10-1 and TRBJ2-5; D is perhaps TRBD1 or TRBD2 (6 bases each). Between the trimmed V and J ends, which lost 6 bases and 5 bases, there was a span of 19 bases. This CDR3 region has 15 residues. Germline-derived CDR1 and CDR2 are WNHNN and SYGVQD (reference sequence). The CDR3 loop is CASRKGDSSTETQYF. DNA of the CDR3: TGCGCCAGCAGAAAGGGGGACTCTTCGACCGAGACCCAGTACTTC.

The chain employs TRBV9 and TRBJ2-6; D is possibly TRBD1 or TRBD2 (6 bases each). The CDR3 contains 17 residues. V gave up 8 bases and J gave up 0 bases, with 18 bases separating them. Germline CDR1 SGDLS, CDR2 YYNGEE. In DNA form, the CDR3 reads TGTGCCAGGGGGACTTGGACAGATCCCTCTGGGGCCAACGTCCTGACTTTC. It translates to CARGTWTDPSGANVLTF.

The chain employs TRBV29-1 and TRBJ1-1; the D is unclear. The V end lost 6 bases, the J end lost 8 bases, and 13 bases lay between the germline ends. From germline, CDR1 is SQVTM and CDR2 ANQGSEA. CDR3 length equals 11 residues. Written as DNA, the CDR3 is TGCAGCGTATTTAAATCTATCGAAGCTTTCTTT. The encoded protein is CSVFKSIEAFF.

In this sample, this clone turned up once. This chain joins TRBV19 and TRBJ2-7; D is ambiguous. The V gene's germline CDR1 is LNHDA and CDR2 SQIVND (reference sequence). V dropped 9 bases and J dropped 3 bases, with 12 bases sitting between them. The CDR3 runs to 12 residues. CDR3 in DNA: TGTGCCAGCGCGGACGGATACTACGAGCAGTACTTC. Amino acids: CASADGYYEQYF. Filled out from reference TRBV19 and TRBJ2-7, the complete variable domain reads DGGITQSPKYLFRKEGQNVTLSCEQNLNHDAMYWYRQDPGQGLRLIYYSQIVNDFQKGDIAEGYSVSREKKESFPLTVTSAQKNPTAFYLCASADGYYEQYFGPGTRLTVT.

CDR3 in amino acids: CASSFGRGSYEQYF. The CDR3, as DNA: TGTGCCAGCAGTTTTGGCAGGGGTTCCTACGAGCAGTACTTC. The chain carries TRBV28 and TRBJ2-7, with D maybe TRBD1 (6 bases). The germline V gene encodes CDR1 MDHEN and CDR2 SYDVKM. The CDR3 runs to 14 residues. Trimming left V 3 bases short and J 1 base short, with 10 bases between.

The chain links TRBV5-8 to TRBJ1-2; D perhaps matches TRBD1 (5 bases). V was trimmed by 4 bases and J by 4 bases, leaving 11 bases between them. Germline V gene lookup returns CDR1 SGHTS and CDR2 YDEGEE. The length of the CDR3 is 13 residues. This CDR3 is CASSRTLLYGYTF. For the CDR3, the DNA is TGTGCCAGCAGCCGGACACTTCTCTATGGCTACACCTTC.

The V call is TRBV9, the J call TRBJ1-5; maybe TRBD1 (5 bases). V lost 2 bases, J lost 2 bases, and 11 bases lay in between. The length of the CDR3 is 15 residues. The germline gives CDR1 SGDLS, CDR2 YYNGEE. The CDR3 DNA is TGTGCCAGCAGCGTCGGGGGGATGGGCAATCAGCCCCAGCATTTT. Amino acid sequence: CASSVGGMGNQPQHF.

This chain links TRBV7-6 with TRBJ2-5, with 12 bases matching TRBD2. This CDR3 spans 15 amino acids. Germline values: CDR1 SGHVS, CDR2 FNYEAQ. The trim removed 1 base at V and 7 bases at J, leaving 4 bases unmatched. CDR3 loop: CASSLGRTSGATQYF. The CDR3 DNA is TGTGCCAGCAGCTTAGGGAGGACTAGCGGGGCGACCCAGTACTTC.

The V call is TRBV9, the J call TRBJ2-5; 9 bases fit TRBD2. The J segment lost 0 bases and the V segment lost 3 bases, leaving 0 bases of the junction unmatched. Per the germline V gene, CDR1 is SGDLS and CDR2 is YYNGEE. The CDR3 consists of 14 residues. As DNA, the CDR3 is TGTGCCAGCAGCGGGACTAGCGACCAAGAGACCCAGTACTTC. Translating it yields CASSGTSDQETQYF.

V usage is TRBV18 and J usage is TRBJ2-7, with D unclear. V lost 6 bases, J lost 4 bases, and 13 bases lay in between. CDR1 is KGHSH and CDR2 is LQKENI in the germline V gene. This CDR3 has 13 residues. CDR3: CASSREVNYEQYF. The CDR3 DNA reads as TGTGCCAGCTCCCGAGAAGTTAATTACGAGCAGTACTTC. Full variable domain (outside the CDR3, taken from reference TRBV18 and TRBJ2-7): NAGVMQNPRHLVRRRGQEARLRCSPMKGHSHVYWYRQLPEEGLKFMVYLQKENIIDESGMPKERFSAEFPKEGPSILRIQQVVRGDSAAYFCASSREVNYEQYFGPGTRLTVT.